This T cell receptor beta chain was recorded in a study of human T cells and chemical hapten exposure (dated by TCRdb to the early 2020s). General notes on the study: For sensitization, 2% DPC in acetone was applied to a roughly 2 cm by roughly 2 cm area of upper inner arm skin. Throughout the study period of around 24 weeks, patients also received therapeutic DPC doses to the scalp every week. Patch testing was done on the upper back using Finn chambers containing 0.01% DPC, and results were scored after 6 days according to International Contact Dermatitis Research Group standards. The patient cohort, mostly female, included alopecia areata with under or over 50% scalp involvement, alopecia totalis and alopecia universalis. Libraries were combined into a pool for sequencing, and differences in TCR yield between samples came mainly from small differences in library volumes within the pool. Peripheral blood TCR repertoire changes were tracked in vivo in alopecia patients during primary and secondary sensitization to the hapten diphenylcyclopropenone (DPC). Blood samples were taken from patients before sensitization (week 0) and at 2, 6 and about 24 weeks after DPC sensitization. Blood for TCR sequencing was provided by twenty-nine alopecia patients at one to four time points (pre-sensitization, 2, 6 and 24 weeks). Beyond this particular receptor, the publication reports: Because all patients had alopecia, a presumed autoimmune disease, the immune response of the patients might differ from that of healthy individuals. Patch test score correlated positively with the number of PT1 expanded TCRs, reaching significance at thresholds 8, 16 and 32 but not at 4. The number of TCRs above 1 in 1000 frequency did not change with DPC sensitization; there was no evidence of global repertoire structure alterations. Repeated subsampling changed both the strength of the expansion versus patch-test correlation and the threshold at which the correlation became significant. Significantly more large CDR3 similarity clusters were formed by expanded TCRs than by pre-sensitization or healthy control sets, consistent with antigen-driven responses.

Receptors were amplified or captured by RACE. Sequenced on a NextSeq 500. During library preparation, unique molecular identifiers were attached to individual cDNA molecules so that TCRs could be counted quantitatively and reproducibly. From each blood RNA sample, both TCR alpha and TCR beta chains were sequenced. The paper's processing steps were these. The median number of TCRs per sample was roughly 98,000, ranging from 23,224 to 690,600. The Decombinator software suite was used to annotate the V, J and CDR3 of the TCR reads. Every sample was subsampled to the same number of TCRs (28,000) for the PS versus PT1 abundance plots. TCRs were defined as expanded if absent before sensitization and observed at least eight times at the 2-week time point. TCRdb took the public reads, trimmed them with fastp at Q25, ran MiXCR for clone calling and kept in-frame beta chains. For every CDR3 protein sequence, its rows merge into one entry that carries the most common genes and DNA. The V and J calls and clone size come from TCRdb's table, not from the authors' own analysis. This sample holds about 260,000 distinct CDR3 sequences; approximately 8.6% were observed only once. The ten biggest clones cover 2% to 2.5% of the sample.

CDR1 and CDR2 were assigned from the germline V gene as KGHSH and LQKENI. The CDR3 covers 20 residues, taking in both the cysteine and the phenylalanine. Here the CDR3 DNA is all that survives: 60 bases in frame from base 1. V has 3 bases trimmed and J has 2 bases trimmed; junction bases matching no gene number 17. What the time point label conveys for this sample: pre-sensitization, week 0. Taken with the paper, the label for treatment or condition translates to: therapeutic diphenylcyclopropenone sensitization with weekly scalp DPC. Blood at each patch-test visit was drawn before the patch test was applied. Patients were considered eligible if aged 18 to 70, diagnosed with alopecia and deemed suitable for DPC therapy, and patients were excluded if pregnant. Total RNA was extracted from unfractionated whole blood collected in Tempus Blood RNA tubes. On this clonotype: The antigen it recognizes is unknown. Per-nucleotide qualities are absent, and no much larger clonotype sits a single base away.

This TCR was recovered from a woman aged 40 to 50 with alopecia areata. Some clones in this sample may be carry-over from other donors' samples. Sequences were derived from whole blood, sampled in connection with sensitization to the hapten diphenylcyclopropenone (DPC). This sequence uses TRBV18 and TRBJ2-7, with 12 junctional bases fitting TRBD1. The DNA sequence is TGTGCCAGCTCACCCGACCCTGGGACAGGGGGCAACCTCGACCCCTACGAGCAGTACTTC. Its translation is CASSPDPGTGGNLDPYEQYF.